This TCR beta chain was captured in a study of long-term antiretroviral therapy in people with HIV. Whole-study findings and limits: In samples taken after ART, diversity increased but remained below transplant donor control levels.

Samples were assayed with immunoSEQ v3.0 at survey level. It was roughly 35,000-50,000 T-cell genomes per sample that sequencing targeted. Generated by immunoSEQ multiplex PCR, the TCRdb table keeps only in-frame clones and is missing some. This sample has fewer than 40,000 clones; 95% to 98% occur once, and the top ten carry 2.5% to 3%. Germline CDR1 reads SGHTA; CDR2 reads FQGNSA. There are 15 residues in the CDR3. The V end was cut by 7 bases, the J end by 3 bases, with 18 bases between. Of note for this clone: The antigen is undetermined.

The sequencing here drew on unsorted PBMCs, taken 6.9 years after starting antiretroviral therapy. The V gene is TRBV7-2, the J gene TRBJ1-1; D is possibly TRBD1 (5 bases). This TCR came from a man in his thirties or forties with HIV. The CDR3 bases are TGTGCCAGCATTAAAGGGGCTCGGAGGGACACTGAAGCTTTCTTT. Protein: CASIKGARRDTEAFF.